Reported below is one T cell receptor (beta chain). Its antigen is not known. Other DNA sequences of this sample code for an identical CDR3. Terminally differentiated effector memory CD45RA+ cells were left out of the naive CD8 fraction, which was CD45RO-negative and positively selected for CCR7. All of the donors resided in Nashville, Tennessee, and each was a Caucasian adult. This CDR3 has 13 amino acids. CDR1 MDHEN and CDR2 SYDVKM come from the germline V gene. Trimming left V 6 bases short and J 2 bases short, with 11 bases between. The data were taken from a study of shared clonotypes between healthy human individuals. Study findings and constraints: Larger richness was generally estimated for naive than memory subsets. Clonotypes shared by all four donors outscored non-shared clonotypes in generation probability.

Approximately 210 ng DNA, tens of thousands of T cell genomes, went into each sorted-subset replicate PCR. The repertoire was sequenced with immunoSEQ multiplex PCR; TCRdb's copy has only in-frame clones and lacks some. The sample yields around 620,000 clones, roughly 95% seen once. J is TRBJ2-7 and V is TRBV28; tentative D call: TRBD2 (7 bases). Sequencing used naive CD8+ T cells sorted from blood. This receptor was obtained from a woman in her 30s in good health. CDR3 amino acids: CASSLGGPYEQYF. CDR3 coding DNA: TGTGCCAGCAGCCTGGGGGGGCCCTACGAGCAGTACTTC.